This TCR beta chain emerged from a study of CD8 T cells in ankylosing spondylitis. Quantitative 5'-RACE with molecular barcodes generated TCR beta libraries. TCRdb redid the calling of the 5' RACE reads with MiXCR, one entry per CDR3 protein. The profile covers 39,000 or so distinct CDR3 sequences, with less than 4% appearing a single time and 2.5% to 3% taken by the ten largest. This clonotype was seen at least ten times. Germline-derived CDR1 and CDR2 are SGDLS and YYNGEE. Trimming pared 0 bases from V and 7 bases from J, leaving 16 bases between. This CDR3 is 15 amino acids long. This TCR was recovered from a male donor with ankylosing spondylitis or in good health (not recorded which). Specimen: blood, either unsorted or a sorted T cell fraction (not recorded which). The chain recombines TRBV9 with TRBJ1-1; D unclear. The CDR3 is CASSVGPQAEVEAFF. The CDR3 DNA sequence: TGTGCCAGCAGCGTAGGCCCCCAGGCAGAGGTTGAAGCTTTCTTT.